A selection of T cell receptor beta chains follows, all from one sample in a study of OX40 agonist ivuxolimab in advanced cancers. Generated by immunoSEQ multiplex PCR, the TCRdb table keeps only in-frame clones and is missing some. The table includes 20,000 or so clones, about 70% detected once. The sample was CD4+ or CD8+ T cells sorted from blood, taken in a trial of the OX40 agonist ivuxolimab. Source of these receptors: an adult with an advanced solid tumor such as melanoma, head and neck, liver or kidney cancer. CDR3s leave out the opening cysteine and the closing phenylalanine or tryptophan. The D gene is left open where the match is weak.

d_call	v_call	j_call	cdr3_aa
-	TRBV9	TRBJ2-7	ASSVGLGEEYEQY
-	TRBV7-9	TRBJ1-6	ASGEGSSPLH
-	TRBV9	TRBJ2-1	ASQISEFNYNEQF
-	TRBV9	TRBJ1-2	ASSPDNEHGYT
-	TRBV11-2	TRBJ2-7	ASSLGSSYEQY
-	TRBV19	TRBJ1-5	ASSIWDFGQPQH
-	TRBV6-5	TRBJ2-7	ASSYAPGSTEQY
TRBD1	TRBV9	TRBJ1-1	ASSPPTGANTEAF
TRBD1	TRBV9	TRBJ1-2	ASSVPLGTGLSRNYGYT
-	TRBV5-4	TRBJ2-5	ASSLVGEETQY
TRBD1	TRBV10-3	TRBJ1-6	AIRGDSFNSPLH
TRBD1	TRBV10-2	TRBJ2-1	ASSEDRGPYNEQF
TRBD2	TRBV6-5	TRBJ2-1	ASSFSGGLYNEQF
-	TRBV4-3	TRBJ1-1	ASSQGIQGMNTEAF
TRBD2	TRBV29-1	TRBJ2-5	SVVLLLGLQETQY
-	TRBV7-9	TRBJ1-1	ASSSPGNTEAF
-	TRBV27	TRBJ1-1	ASSVREDTEAF
-	TRBV14	TRBJ1-2	ASSQVHLNNYGYT
TRBD2	TRBV10-1	TRBJ2-2	ASSPGLAGKGAGELF
-	TRBV11-2	TRBJ1-1	ASSSSTIRGTEAF